Shown below are 23 T cell receptor beta chains from a single sample sequenced in a study of T-cell reconstitution after alpha-beta-depleted transplantation in children. Unique molecular identifiers featured in how the TCRbeta library was prepared. Each CDR3 protein gets one entry after TCRdb re-called the PCR reads with MiXCR. The sample contains some 95,000 distinct CDR3 sequences, 23% of which appear only once. The sample was PBMCs, taken before TCRalphabeta/CD19-depleted stem cell transplant. These receptor sequences come from a boy younger than 10 with acute lymphoblastic leukemia, due to receive a stem cell transplant.

This clonotype showed up just a few times. J is TRBJ2-5 and V is TRBV7-9, with a weak D call TRBD2 (5 bases). In germline, CDR1 is SEHNR, CDR2 FQNEAQ (reference sequence). The CDR3 loop spans 14 amino acids. Trimming pared 3 bases from V and 4 bases from J, leaving 12 bases between. CDR3 in DNA: TGTGCCAGCAGCTTCTCCGGGGTGATAGAGACCCAGTACTTC. Translation gives CASSFSGVIETQYF.

There are a few counts of this clonotype. CDR3 coding DNA: TGTGCCACGAGTTTATTTAGCAATGAGCAGTTCTTC. This gives the protein CATSLFSNEQFF. The V and J genes are TRBV24-1 and TRBJ2-1, with no clear D. Germline V CDR1 and CDR2: KGHDR, SFDVKD. V was shortened by 10 bases and J by 6 bases, with 12 bases between the two germline ends. CDR3 size: 12 residues.

This clonotype has a handful of counts. The chain recombines TRBV29-1 with TRBJ2-7, with 12 bases that match TRBD2. CDR1 is SQVTM, CDR2 ANQGSEA, per germline. Losses at the gene ends were 5 bases for V and 7 bases for J; bases not matched to a gene: 9. CDR3 length equals 14 residues. In DNA, the CDR3 is TGCAGCGTTTCTAGCGGGAGGGCCGGACAGGAGCAGTACTTC. Its protein is CSVSSGRAGQEQYF.

Written as DNA, the CDR3 is TGTGCCACCAGCAGGAAGCGGGAGGGCCGCAACAATGAGCAGTTCTTC. Protein product: CATSRKREGRNNEQFF. The V and J genes are TRBV15 and TRBJ2-1, with TRBD2 matching 10 bases. Germline CDR1 is LNHNV and CDR2 is YYDKDF (reference sequence). The CDR3 has 16 residues. Germline trimming cut 3 bases from V and 5 bases from J; bases unmatched to any gene: 7.

J is TRBJ2-1 and V is TRBV20-1; D is unclear. Germline values: CDR1 DFQATT, CDR2 SNEGSKA (reference sequence). The CDR3 length is 15 residues. V was shortened by 6 bases and J by 6 bases, with 21 bases between the two germline ends. CDR3 nucleotide sequence: TGCAGTGCGCCCCCAGTAGCCCCCCCTGGCAATGAGCAGTTCTTC. Protein product: CSAPPVAPPGNEQFF.

This clonotype was seen a single time. The chain joins TRBV20-1 to TRBJ2-1, with 11 bases aligning to TRBD2. The trim removed 6 bases at V and 0 bases at J, leaving 13 bases unmatched. CDR3 length equals 18 residues. In germline, CDR1 is DFQATT, CDR2 SNEGSKA (reference sequence). The CDR3 coding sequence is TGCAGTGCCCATCAGCTAGCGGGAGGCTCTTTCTCCTACAATGAGCAGTTCTTC. Its translation: CSAHQLAGGSFSYNEQFF.

Comments on this clonotype: The junction and the germline gene differ at one end; a read error may be behind it. This chain links TRBV19 with TRBJ2-1, with D possibly called TRBD1 or TRBD2 (5 bases each). Germline-derived CDR1 and CDR2 are LNHDA and SQIVND (reference sequence). The CDR3 is 15 residues long. The DNA of the CDR3 is TGTGCCAGTAGTATGTCGGGACCGGCTTACAAAGAGCAGTTCTTC. Translating gives CASSMSGPAYKEQFF.

The genes are TRBV10-2 and TRBJ2-7; perhaps TRBD2 as D (5 bases). The germline gives CDR1 WSHSY, CDR2 SAAADI. With 7 bases removed from V and 5 bases from J, the gap between germline ends came to 12 bases. The CDR3 runs to 12 residues. The CDR3 protein is CASTGETNEQYF. The DNA for the CDR3 is TGCGCCAGCACCGGGGAGACGAACGAGCAGTACTTC.

The sample holds a few counts of this clonotype. V and J are TRBV5-1 and TRBJ2-7; D assignment may be TRBD1 or TRBD2 (5 bases each). V dropped 4 bases and J dropped 2 bases, with 13 bases sitting between them. The CDR3 length is 14 residues. The V gene's germline CDR1 is SGHRS and CDR2 YFSETQ. CDR3 protein: CASSPWDGTYEQYF. Here the CDR3 DNA reads TGCGCCAGCAGCCCCTGGGACGGAACCTACGAGCAGTACTTC.

CDR3 protein: CASRTSGGSNEQFF. DNA of the CDR3: TGTGCCAGCAGGACTAGCGGAGGGAGCAATGAGCAGTTCTTC. The V call is TRBV12-3 or TRBV12-4, the J call TRBJ2-1; 9 bases fit TRBD2. With V trimmed by 6 bases and J by 6 bases, 6 bases remained unmatched. The length of the CDR3 is 14 residues.

This rearrangement joins TRBV5-1 to TRBJ2-5; tentatively, D is TRBD2 (6 bases). V was pared by 4 bases and J by 4 bases, with 17 bases between. This CDR3 contains 15 residues. Germline CDR1 SGHRS, CDR2 YFSETQ. In DNA form, the CDR3 reads TGCGCCAGCAGCCCTGGGGACTCCAGGCCAGAGACCCAGTACTTC. Translating gives CASSPGDSRPETQYF.

The chain uses TRBV20-1 and TRBJ2-7; TRBD1 or TRBD2 may be the D gene (6 bases each). The CDR3 consists of 12 residues. Between the trimmed V and J ends, which lost 6 bases and 7 bases, there was a span of 16 bases. Germline values: CDR1 DFQATT, CDR2 SNEGSKA (reference sequence). CDR3 in amino acids: CSAYYQGREQYF. As DNA, the CDR3 is TGCAGTGCCTATTATCAGGGGAGGGAGCAGTACTTC.

Note on this clonotype: A read error is likely, as this CDR3 ends without the conserved phenylalanine or tryptophan. The rearrangement links TRBV3-1 to TRBJ2-7, with no clear D. Germline V CDR1 and CDR2: LGHDT, YNNKEL (reference sequence). The V end lost 4 bases, the J end lost 4 bases, and 8 bases lay between the germline ends. This CDR3 has 12 residues. This chain's CDR3 is CASSLESYEQYS. Here the CDR3 DNA reads TGTGCCAGCAGCCTTGAAAGTTACGAGCAGTACTCC.

This chain connects TRBV9 to TRBJ1-6; perhaps TRBD1 as D (6 bases). V was pared by 3 bases and J by 10 bases, with 11 bases between. The CDR3 runs to 13 residues. Per germline, CDR1 SGDLS and CDR2 YYNGEE. The CDR3 protein is CASSAGVESPLHF. The CDR3 coding sequence is TGTGCCAGCAGCGCAGGGGTGGAATCACCCCTCCACTTT. The entire variable domain, with the rest obtained from reference TRBV9 and TRBJ1-6, is as follows: DSGVTQTPKHLITATGQRVTLRCSPRSGDLSVYWYQQSLDQGLQFLIQYYNGEERAKGNILERFSAQQFPDLHSELNLSSLELGDSALYFCASSAGVESPLHFGNGTRLTVT.

This rearrangement joins TRBV29-1 to TRBJ2-7, with unresolved D. The CDR3 sequence is 13 residues long. The germline gives CDR1 SQVTM, CDR2 ANQGSEA. Trimming removed 4 bases at V and 3 bases at J, with 13 bases between. CDR3 nucleotides: TGCAGCGTTGGAGGCAGCCGAAACTACGAGCAGTACTTC. The encoded protein is CSVGGSRNYEQYF.

This clonotype has ten or more counts. The chain joins TRBV6-6 to TRBJ1-1, with D unclear. V lost 0 bases and J lost 7, with 6 bases in between. CDR3 length equals 12 residues. Per germline, CDR1 MNHNY and CDR2 SVGAGI (reference sequence). CDR3 DNA: TGTGCCAGCAGTTACTCCAAGGGTGAAGCTTTCTTT. This sequence encodes CASSYSKGEAFF.

This clonotype has just a few counts. The CDR3 nucleotides are TGTGCCAGCAGCCCGCCGGGACTAGCGGAGATCGCTCAGTTCTTC. Its translation is CASSPPGLAEIAQFF. This chain joins TRBV7-6 and TRBJ2-1, with TRBD2 matching over 11 bases. The CDR3 is 15 residues long. V lost 5 bases, J lost 13 bases, and 13 bases stayed unmatched. Germline V lookup: CDR1 SGHVS, CDR2 FNYEAQ.

V gene TRBV2 combines with J gene TRBJ2-5, with D possibly being TRBD2 (6 bases). CDR1 and CDR2 from the germline V gene are SNHLY and FYNNEI. The V end lost 3 bases, the J end lost 5 bases, and 13 bases lay between the germline ends. This CDR3 region has 14 residues. Written as DNA, the CDR3 is TGTGCCAGCAGTGATATCCGCGGGACGGAGACCCAGTACTTC. Amino acid sequence: CASSDIRGTETQYF.

This clonotype was seen many times. This chain uses TRBV5-5 with TRBJ2-7, with no clear D. The germline V gene has CDR1 SGHKS and CDR2 YYEKEE (reference sequence). The V end lost 1 base, the J end lost 8 bases, and 7 bases lay between the germline ends. The CDR3 contains 11 residues. CDR3 loop: CASSLNRQQYF. The CDR3 bases are TGTGCCAGCAGCTTGAATCGCCAGCAGTACTTC. Full variable domain (remainder filled in from reference TRBV5-5 and TRBJ2-7): DAGVTQSPTHLIKTRGQQVTLRCSPISGHKSVSWYQQVLGQGPQFIFQYYEKEERGRGNFPDRFSARQFPNYSSELNVNALLLGDSALYLCASSLNRQQYFGPGTRLTVT.

This clonotype was observed many times. The chain couples TRBV20-1 to TRBJ1-1; unclear D gene. Per germline, CDR1 DFQATT and CDR2 SNEGSKA (reference sequence). CDR3 length: 12 amino acids. Trimming shortened V by 0 bases and J by 4 bases, and 6 bases separated the two germline ends. CDR3 nucleotides: TGCAGTGCTAGAGATCCGAGCACTGAAGCTTTCTTT. It is translated as CSARDPSTEAFF.

V usage is TRBV14 and J usage is TRBJ1-2, with D possibly matching TRBD1 (5 bases). Germline CDR1 SGHDN, CDR2 FVKESK. V was trimmed by 3 bases and J by 2 bases, leaving 10 bases between them. There are 14 residues in the CDR3. In DNA, the CDR3 is TGTGCCAGCAGCCAGGGGCTTTGGAACTATGGCTACACCTTC. Residues: CASSQGLWNYGYTF.

In its sample, this clonotype was seen once. The genes are TRBV7-2 and TRBJ2-3, with D possibly matching TRBD2 (5 bases). The length of the CDR3 is 13 residues. Germline CDR1 is SGHTA and CDR2 is FQGNSA. Trimming left V 5 bases short and J 9 bases short, with 15 bases between. This chain's CDR3 is CASSQRKDSTQYF. The CDR3 DNA reads TGTGCCAGCAGCCAGAGGAAGGACTCGACGCAGTATTTT.

This clonotype was detected only a few times. The chain employs TRBV20-1 and TRBJ1-2; no definite D call. Looked up from germline, CDR1 is DFQATT and CDR2 is SNEGSKA (reference sequence). V was shortened by 1 base and J by 3 bases, with 9 bases between the two germline ends. CDR3 length equals 13 residues. For the CDR3, the DNA is TGCAGTGCTAGAGTGGGAGGCTACTATGGCTACACCTTC. Amino acid sequence: CSARVGGYYGYTF.